These 9 T cell receptor beta chains came from one sample sequenced in a study of shared clonotypes between healthy human individuals. Naive CD8 cells, CD45RO-negative and positively selected for CCR7, excluded terminally differentiated effector memory CD45RA+ cells. TCRdb keeps only in-frame clones here, not all; method: immunoSEQ multiplex PCR. Among 550,000 to 750,000 clones listed, just over 90% were seen once. Source material: naive CD8+ T cells sorted from blood. The receptors were gathered from a man aged 30-40 years in good health.

J is TRBJ2-5 and V is TRBV15; D is undetermined. This CDR3 comprises 13 residues. Germline-derived CDR1 and CDR2 are LNHNV and YYDKDF (reference sequence). V lost 4 bases to trimming and J lost 5 bases, with 11 bases between them. The DNA of the CDR3 is TGTGCCACCAGCATGCCCCCCCATGAGACCCAGTACTTC. This codes for CATSMPPHETQYF.

The chain employs TRBV7-3 and TRBJ2-3; 12 positions agree with TRBD2. This CDR3 comprises 18 residues. CDR1 is SGHTA and CDR2 is FQGTGA in the germline V gene. The junction had 11 bases not matched to a gene; V was cut back by 2 bases and J by 5 bases. This CDR3 is CASSLGPVLAGGIDTQYF. The DNA for the CDR3 is TGTGCCAGCAGCTTAGGACCTGTACTAGCGGGAGGAATAGATACGCAGTATTTT.

This clone has only a few counts. The gene calls are TRBV13 and TRBJ2-7; 9 bases map to TRBD1. The germline gives CDR1 PRHDT, CDR2 FYEKMQ (reference sequence). The V segment lost 5 bases and the J segment 2 bases; nucleotides outside the gene matches: 7. The CDR3 covers 15 residues. CDR3 coding DNA: TGTGCCAGCAGCCTAGAGGGACAGGGAACCTACGAGCAGTACTTC. Its translation: CASSLEGQGTYEQYF.

The J gene is TRBJ2-1, the V gene TRBV2, with no clear D. Germline CDR1 and CDR2: SNHLY and FYNNEI. The CDR3 loop spans 16 amino acids. Trimming left V 5 bases short and J 5 bases short, with 19 bases between. The CDR3 is CASSTNRASDDNEQFF. For the CDR3, the DNA is TGTGCCAGCAGTACCAACCGCGCCAGCGACGACAATGAGCAGTTCTTC.

The V gene is TRBV9, the J gene TRBJ2-5; D is undetermined. Trimming took off 1 base at V and 5 bases at J, with 9 bases between the two ends. The CDR3 is made up of 13 amino acids. Germline-derived CDR1 and CDR2 are SGDLS and YYNGEE. CDR3 DNA sequence: TGTGCCAGCAGCGTAAGGCAGACCGAGACCCAGTACTTC. It yields the protein CASSVRQTETQYF.

The chain combines TRBV11-2 with TRBJ2-1; TRBD2 agrees at 9 bases. The CDR3 has 17 residues. V gave up 5 bases and J gave up 0 bases; unmatched junction bases: 8. Germline V CDR1 and CDR2: SGHAT, FQNNGV. The CDR3: CASSPSLSGSSYNEQFF. The CDR3 DNA reads TGTGCCAGCAGCCCAAGTCTTAGCGGGAGCTCCTACAATGAGCAGTTCTTC.

The V call is TRBV7-9, the J call TRBJ2-7, with 7 bases matching TRBD2. V shed 7 bases, J shed 4 bases, and the junction held 10 bases outside the gene matches. The CDR3 is made up of 14 amino acids. The germline V gene encodes CDR1 SEHNR and CDR2 FQNEAQ (reference sequence). The CDR3 DNA reads as TGTGCCAGCACTCCGGCGGGAGTATCTTACGAGCAGTACTTC. Its translation: CASTPAGVSYEQYF.

Points on this clone: At one end, the junction sequence differs from germline, possibly due to a read error. Within the sample, other DNA sequences also encode this same CDR3. The J gene is TRBJ2-5, the V gene TRBV6-5, with 11 bases aligning to TRBD1. The germline gives CDR1 MNHEY, CDR2 SVGAGI. The length of the CDR3 is 15 residues. CDR3 amino acids: CASSYSGQGEETQYF. The CDR3 bases are TGTGCCAGCAGCTACTCGGGACAGGGGGAGGAGACCCAGTACTTC.

The gene calls are TRBV19 and TRBJ2-7, with 13 bases aligning to TRBD2. The V gene's germline CDR1 is LNHDA and CDR2 SQIVND (reference sequence). The V gene end was trimmed by 5 bases and the J gene end by 3 bases; junction bases not matched to a gene: 13. The CDR3 totals 18 residues. The DNA for the CDR3 is TGTGCCAGTAGTGCCGGGACTAGCGGGATGGGCCCGGGCTACGAGCAGTACTTC. It specifies CASSAGTSGMGPGYEQYF.